The source of this T cell receptor (beta chain) is a study of blood T cell repertoires in COVID-19. The CDR3 loop spans 17 amino acids. V shed 3 bases and J shed 10 bases, with 23 bases lying between them. The germline CDR1 and CDR2 sequences are SGHRS and YFSETQ. Repertoires were generated with immunoSEQ multiplex PCR, while TCRdb's copy carries only in-frame clones and drops some. This table has 200,000 to 300,000 clones, over 80% appearing once. The TCR comes from a woman aged 60-70 years with active or convalescent COVID-19. Specimen: peripheral blood. V gene TRBV5-1 combines with J gene TRBJ1-6, with D tentatively TRBD1 (5 bases). The chain's CDR3 is CASSSQASQGRVSPLHF. The CDR3 DNA sequence: TGCGCCAGCAGCTCTCAAGCGTCCCAGGGAAGAGTCTCACCCCTCCACTTT.